The 12 T cell receptor beta chains below were found in one sample sequenced in a study of T cells in Graves' hyperthyroidism and ophthalmopathy. Regions amplified from RNA transcripts were the TCR beta CDR3 regions. Researchers ran a first-round RT-PCR on the TCR CDR3 using the HTBI primer set. Via MiXCR, TCRdb re-called the multiplex PCR reads, giving one row per CDR3 protein. The table has fewer than 350,000 distinct CDR3 sequences, roughly an eighth seen once. Sequencing used blood. The receptors originated from a woman in her thirties or forties with Graves' hyperthyroidism.

This clonotype was seen repeatedly, ten times or more. The gene calls are TRBV28 and TRBJ2-7; possible D gene TRBD2, 5 bases. CDR3 length equals 14 residues. Trimming took 1 base from V and 3 from J, leaving 10 bases between them. CDR1 is MDHEN and CDR2 is SYDVKM in the germline V gene. CDR3 coding DNA: TGTGCCAGCAGTTTATCCGGACTGGTCTACGAGCAGTACTTC. Translating gives CASSLSGLVYEQYF.

In its sample, this clonotype was seen a few times. The V gene is TRBV6-1, the J gene TRBJ2-7; D is ambiguous. Germline CDR1 and CDR2: MNHNS and SASEGT. CDR3 length: 13 amino acids. V was clipped by 5 bases and J by 6 bases, with 14 bases between them. CDR3: CASSSNVVSEQYF. In nucleotides, the CDR3 is TGTGCCAGCAGTTCTAATGTAGTATCCGAGCAGTACTTC.

This clonotype was seen at least ten times. This chain joins TRBV7-9 and TRBJ2-7, with 9 bases lining up with TRBD2. Germline V gives CDR1 SEHNR, CDR2 FQNEAQ (reference sequence). The CDR3 loop spans 15 amino acids. The junction had 4 bases not matched to a gene; V was cut back by 0 bases and J by 4 bases. CDR3 loop: CASSLAQSGRYEQYF. CDR3 sequence (DNA): TGTGCCAGCAGCTTAGCGCAAAGCGGGAGGTACGAGCAGTACTTC.

This clonotype has a count of ten or more. The chain uses TRBV7-8 and TRBJ2-3; tentative D call: TRBD2 (5 bases). Trimming removed 3 bases from V and 3 bases from J, with 22 bases in between. Germline V gives CDR1 SGHVS, CDR2 FQNEAQ. The length of the CDR3 is 18 residues. The CDR3 sequence: CASSLESRGSFGTDTQYF. CDR3 nucleotides: TGTGCCAGCAGCTTGGAAAGTAGAGGGTCATTTGGGACAGATACGCAGTATTTT.

V usage is TRBV5-1 and J usage is TRBJ2-1, with 8 bases aligning to TRBD2. CDR1 and CDR2 from the germline V gene are SGHRS and YFSETQ. The CDR3 has 15 residues. Unmatched junction bases numbered 5, after V lost 6 bases and J lost 0 bases. CDR3 in DNA: TGCGCCAGCACCCCTCTAGCGGGCTCCTACAATGAGCAGTTCTTC. It codes for CASTPLAGSYNEQFF.

This clonotype was seen repeatedly, ten times or more. J is TRBJ1-2 and V is TRBV12-3 or TRBV12-4, with D unresolved. The ends were cut back, 3 bases at V and 6 bases at J, with 11 bases in the middle. The CDR3 spans 13 residues. The CDR3 protein is CASSFLGLNGYTF. The CDR3, as DNA: TGTGCCAGCAGTTTTTTAGGGCTGAATGGCTACACCTTC.

This clonotype was picked up many times. This chain uses TRBV10-3 with TRBJ1-2; weak D call: TRBD1 (6 bases). The V and J ends lost 0 bases and 6 bases respectively, with 8 bases between them. CDR3 length: 13 residues. Germline V gene sequence: CDR1 ENHRY, CDR2 SYGVKD. The CDR3 sequence: CAISESGQHGYTF. DNA for the CDR3: TGTGCCATCAGTGAGTCAGGACAGCATGGCTACACCTTC.

The chain employs TRBV20-1 and TRBJ2-3; D may be TRBD1 or TRBD2 (5 bases each). The length of the CDR3 is 14 residues. V was pared by 3 bases and J by 3 bases, with 13 bases between. Germline loops: CDR1 DFQATT, CDR2 SNEGSKA (reference sequence). The chain's CDR3 is CSARRGAVTDTQYF. The CDR3 bases are TGCAGTGCTAGGCGAGGGGCAGTTACAGATACGCAGTATTTT.

This clonotype was picked up many times. The V and J genes are TRBV6-1 and TRBJ2-5; D gene unclear. V was cut by 3 bases and J by 3 bases, with 14 bases left in between. The CDR3 totals 15 residues. The germline V gene encodes CDR1 MNHNS and CDR2 SASEGT. As DNA, the CDR3 is TGTGCCAGCAGTGATGTGAGGCAGTTCGAAGAGACCCAGTACTTC. Its protein is CASSDVRQFEETQYF.

This clonotype was recorded many times. This chain uses TRBV18 with TRBJ1-1; no clear D gene. Germline loops: CDR1 KGHSH, CDR2 LQKENI. The CDR3 is 14 residues long. Between the trimmed V and J ends, which lost 0 bases and 6 bases, there was a span of 11 bases. The CDR3 DNA follows: TGTGCCAGCTCACCACCGTCCGCCGTGGCTGAAGCTTTCTTT. This sequence encodes CASSPPSAVAEAFF.

This clonotype was counted a few times. V usage is TRBV18 and J usage is TRBJ2-2, with 9 bases aligning to TRBD2. V shed 5 bases and J 1 base; nucleotides not matched to a gene: 5. The length of the CDR3 is 16 residues. Per the germline V gene, CDR1 is KGHSH and CDR2 is LQKENI. The CDR3, as DNA: TGTGCCAGCTCATTCACTAGCGGGCAGAACACCGGGGAGCTGTTTTTT. Its protein product is CASSFTSGQNTGELFF.

This clonotype appeared many times. One end of the junction is discordant with germline, which a read error may explain. The CDR3 bases are TGTGCCAGTAATCCGGGCCGAGGGAACGCTGAAGCTTTCTTT. Protein sequence: CASNPGRGNAEAFF. The chain joins TRBV11-2 to TRBJ1-1; D unresolved. CDR3 size: 14 residues. Looked up from germline, CDR1 is SGHAT and CDR2 is FQNNGV.